These 17 T cell receptor beta chains were sequenced from one sample in a study of blood T cell repertoires in COVID-19. Sequencing was performed with immunoSEQ multiplex PCR; in TCRdb, only in-frame clones are kept and a portion is missing. The table shows 250,000 to 350,000 clones, with around 87% occurring only once. The sample consisted of peripheral blood. Receptors were obtained from a woman aged 45-59 years who had recovered from COVID-19.

The chain couples TRBV7-2 to TRBJ2-3, with a possible D match to TRBD1 (6 bases). The CDR3 is made up of 14 amino acids. Germline V gives CDR1 SGHTA, CDR2 FQGNSA. Trimming cost V 4 bases and J 6 bases, with 14 bases left between them. The CDR3 region is CASSSPLTGDTQYF. The CDR3 bases are TGTGCCAGCAGCTCCCCCCTAACAGGGGATACGCAGTATTTT.

The chain's CDR3 is CASSPTGRGEETQYF. In DNA form, the CDR3 reads TGTGCCAGCAGCCCGACAGGGCGGGGAGAAGAGACCCAGTACTTC. This chain joins TRBV11-2 and TRBJ2-5; a possible D gene is TRBD1 (7 bases). Trimming removed 5 bases at V and 3 bases at J, with 16 bases between. The germline V gene has CDR1 SGHAT and CDR2 FQNNGV. The CDR3 sequence is 15 residues long.

The DNA for the CDR3 is TGTGCCTGGAGTGTAAAAGGGGCAGGCACAGATACGCAGTATTTT. This translates into CAWSVKGAGTDTQYF. J is TRBJ2-3 and V is TRBV30; TRBD1 might be the D (5 bases). With 0 bases removed from V and 1 base from J, the gap between germline ends came to 11 bases. The CDR3 has 15 amino acids. Germline CDR1 is GTSNPN and CDR2 is SVGIG (reference sequence).

This clone was seen a single time. V is TRBV6-5 and J is TRBJ1-2, with 9 bases lining up with TRBD1. The ends lost 4 bases at V and 9 bases at J; junction bases unmatched: 9. CDR3 length equals 14 residues. Germline V gene lookup returns CDR1 MNHEY and CDR2 SVGAGI. The CDR3 protein is CASSSGTGMLSYTF. The CDR3 coding sequence is TGTGCCAGCAGTTCCGGGACAGGGATGTTGAGCTACACCTTC.

The chain combines TRBV10-2 with TRBJ2-7; weak D call: TRBD2 (6 bases). Trimming shortened V by 6 bases and J by 6 bases, and 30 bases separated the two germline ends. Germline loops: CDR1 WSHSY, CDR2 SAAADI. The CDR3 has 18 residues. The CDR3 is CASRATRGRSGVETEQYF. Written as DNA, the CDR3 is TGCGCCAGCAGGGCGACAAGGGGTAGATCGGGAGTCGAGACCGAGCAGTACTTC.

V and J are TRBV3-1 (or the pseudogene TRBV3-2) and TRBJ2-7, with TRBD2 as a possible D gene (5 bases). There are 15 residues in the CDR3. Trimming stripped 1 base from V and 0 bases from J, with 10 bases between. In germline, CDR1 is LGHDT, CDR2 YNNKEL (reference sequence). The CDR3 sequence: CASSQGGSLSYEQYF. CDR3 bases: TGTGCCAGCAGCCAAGGTGGGAGCCTCTCCTACGAGCAGTACTTC.

The chain has TRBV4-3 and TRBJ2-7; tentative D call: TRBD1 (6 bases). Between the trimmed V and J ends, which lost 0 bases and 3 bases, there was a span of 12 bases. Germline CDR1 reads LGHNA; CDR2 reads YSLEER. This CDR3 region has 15 residues. Here the CDR3 reads CASSQDRQGFYEQYF. CDR3 coding DNA: TGCGCCAGCAGCCAAGATCGGCAGGGGTTCTACGAGCAGTACTTC.

V is TRBV6-2 or TRBV6-3 and J is TRBJ2-7, with 12 bases lining up with TRBD1. Germline V CDR1 and CDR2: MNHEY, SVGEGT. The CDR3 contains 15 residues. V trimming: 6 bases; J trimming: 6 bases; junction bases outside the gene matches: 9. CDR3 DNA sequence: TGTGCCAGCAGCGCCGGGACAGGGGGCCGAGGCGAGCAGTACTTC. Translated: CASSAGTGGRGEQYF.

The chain joins TRBV6-5 to TRBJ2-7, with 14 bases aligning to TRBD2. Trimming took 2 bases from V and 9 from J; bases not matched to a gene: 6. This CDR3 is 15 amino acids long. CDR1 MNHEY and CDR2 SVGAGI come from the germline V gene. The CDR3 here is CASSYRGTSGSWQYF. In DNA form, the CDR3 reads TGTGCCAGCAGTTACCGGGGGACTAGCGGGAGCTGGCAGTACTTC.

This sequence joins TRBV6-4 and TRBJ1-2; perhaps TRBD1 as D (5 bases). The V end was cut by 3 bases, the J end by 4 bases, with 15 bases between. Germline V lookup: CDR1 MRHNA, CDR2 SNTAGT. The CDR3 has 15 residues. CDR3 sequence reads: CASSESREGSYGYTF. In DNA, the CDR3 is TGTGCCAGCAGTGAATCTAGGGAGGGGTCCTATGGCTACACCTTC.

This chain links TRBV7-9 with TRBJ2-3, with D maybe TRBD1 (6 bases). V was trimmed by 2 bases and J by 4 bases, leaving 13 bases between them. Germline CDR1 and CDR2: SEHNR and FQNEAQ (reference sequence). The CDR3 has 15 residues. CDR3 protein: CASSLIPGAADTQYF. Here the CDR3 DNA reads TGTGCCAGCAGCTTAATTCCAGGGGCGGCAGATACGCAGTATTTT.

The rearrangement joins TRBV5-1 to TRBJ1-2; no clear D gene. The V gene's germline CDR1 is SGHRS and CDR2 YFSETQ. The V end was cut by 1 base, the J end by 5 bases, with 9 bases between. The CDR3 totals 13 residues. The CDR3 loop is CASSLTGEYGYTF. The CDR3 nucleotides read TGCGCCAGCAGCTTGACCGGAGAGTATGGCTACACCTTC. Based on the CDR3 plus reference TRBV5-1 and TRBJ1-2, the full variable domain is KAGVTQTPRYLIKTRGQQVTLSCSPISGHRSVSWYQQTPGQGLQFLFEYFSETQRNKGNFPGRFSGRQFSNSRSEMNVSTLELGDSALYLCASSLTGEYGYTFGSGTRLTVV.

The chain combines TRBV30 with TRBJ2-3, with D possibly TRBD2 on 5 matching bases. The V and J ends lost 7 bases and 3 bases respectively, with 11 bases between them. CDR3 length equals 12 residues. CDR1 is GTSNPN, CDR2 SVGIG, per germline (reference sequence). CDR3 loop: CALDWITDTQYF. In DNA, the CDR3 is TGTGCCTTGGACTGGATAACAGATACGCAGTATTTT. The full variable domain, its missing parts supplied by reference TRBV30 and TRBJ2-3, is SQTIHQWPATLVQPVGSPLSLECTVEGTSNPNLYWYRQAAGRGLQLLFYSVGIGQISSEVPQNLSASRPQDRQFILSSKKLLLSDSGFYLCALDWITDTQYFGPGTRLTVL.

This clone was recorded a few times. The V gene is TRBV27, the J gene TRBJ1-6; D is undetermined. CDR1 is MNHEY and CDR2 is SMNVEV in the germline V gene (reference sequence). The ends were cut back, 1 base at V and 5 bases at J, with 6 bases in the middle. This CDR3 spans 14 amino acids. In DNA form, the CDR3 reads TGTGCCAGCAGTTTATACACCGATAATTCACCCCTCCACTTT. Translation gives CASSLYTDNSPLHF.

The gene calls are TRBV19 and TRBJ1-5; weak D call: TRBD1 (6 bases). Germline CDR1 and CDR2: LNHDA and SQIVND (reference sequence). Trimming took off 9 bases at V and 5 bases at J, with 17 bases between the two ends. The CDR3 contains 14 residues. The CDR3 here is CASSKGERHQPQHF. The CDR3 DNA is TGTGCCAGCTCGAAGGGGGAGAGACATCAGCCCCAGCATTTT.

This chain joins TRBV30 and TRBJ2-1; 16 nucleotides line up with TRBD2. Germline V gene sequence: CDR1 GTSNPN, CDR2 SVGIG (reference sequence). This CDR3 has 17 amino acids. V trimming: 2 bases; J trimming: 10 bases; junction bases outside the gene matches: 11. The CDR3 here is CAWSLRLGLAGGREQFF. Here the CDR3 DNA reads TGTGCCTGGAGTCTCCGCCTGGGACTAGCGGGAGGGCGCGAGCAGTTCTTC.

This clone has only one observation. The chain joins TRBV7-8 to TRBJ2-7; maybe TRBD2 (6 bases). CDR1 and CDR2 from the germline V gene are SGHVS and FQNEAQ. Trimming cost V 1 base and J 7 bases, with 11 bases left between them. There are 13 residues in the CDR3. CDR3 sequence reads: CASSLGGGAEQYF. The CDR3 DNA follows: TGTGCCAGCAGCTTAGGAGGCGGGGCGGAGCAGTACTTC.